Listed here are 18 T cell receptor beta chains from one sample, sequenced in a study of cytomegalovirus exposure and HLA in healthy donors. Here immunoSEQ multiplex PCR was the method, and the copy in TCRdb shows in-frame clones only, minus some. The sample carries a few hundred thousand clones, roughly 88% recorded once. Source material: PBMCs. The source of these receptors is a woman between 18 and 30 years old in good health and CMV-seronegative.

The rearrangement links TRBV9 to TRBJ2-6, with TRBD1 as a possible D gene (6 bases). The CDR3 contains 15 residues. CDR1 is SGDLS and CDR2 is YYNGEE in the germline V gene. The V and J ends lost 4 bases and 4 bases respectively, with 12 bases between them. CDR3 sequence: CASSPSGAGANVLTF. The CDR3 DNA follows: TGTGCCAGCAGCCCCTCAGGGGCCGGGGCCAACGTCCTGACTTTC.

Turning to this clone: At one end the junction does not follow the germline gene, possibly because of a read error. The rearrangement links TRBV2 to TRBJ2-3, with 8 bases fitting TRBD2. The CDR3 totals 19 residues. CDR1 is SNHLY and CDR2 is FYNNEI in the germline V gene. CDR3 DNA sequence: TGTGCCAGCAGGGAAGGAATTAGCGGGGCTGTTTCTAGCACAGATACGCAGTATTTT. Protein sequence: CASREGISGAVSSTDTQYF.

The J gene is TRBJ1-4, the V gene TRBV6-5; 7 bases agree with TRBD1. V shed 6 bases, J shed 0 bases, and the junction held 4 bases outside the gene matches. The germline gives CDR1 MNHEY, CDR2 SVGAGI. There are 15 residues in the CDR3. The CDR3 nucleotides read TGTGCCAGCAGAAAAGGGACAGCAACTAATGAAAAACTGTTTTTT. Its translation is CASRKGTATNEKLFF.

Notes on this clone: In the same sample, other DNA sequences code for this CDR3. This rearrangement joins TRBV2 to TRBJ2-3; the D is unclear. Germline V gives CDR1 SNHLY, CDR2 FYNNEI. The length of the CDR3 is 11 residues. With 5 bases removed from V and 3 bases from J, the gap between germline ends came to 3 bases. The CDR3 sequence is CASSLTDTQYF. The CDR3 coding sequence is TGTGCCAGCAGTTTAACAGATACGCAGTATTTT.

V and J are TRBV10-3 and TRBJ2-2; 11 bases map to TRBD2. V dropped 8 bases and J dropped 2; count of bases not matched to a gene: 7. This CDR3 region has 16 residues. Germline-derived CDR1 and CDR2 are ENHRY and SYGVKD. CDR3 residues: CAIGLAGGTNTGELFF. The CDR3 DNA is TGTGCCATCGGGCTAGCGGGAGGTACTAACACCGGGGAGCTGTTTTTT.

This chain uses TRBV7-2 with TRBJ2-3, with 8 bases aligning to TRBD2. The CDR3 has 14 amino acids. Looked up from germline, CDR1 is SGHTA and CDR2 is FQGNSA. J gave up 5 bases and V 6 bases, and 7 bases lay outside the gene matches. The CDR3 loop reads CASRTSGGGDTQYF. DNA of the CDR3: TGTGCCAGCAGAACTAGCGGAGGGGGAGATACGCAGTATTTT.

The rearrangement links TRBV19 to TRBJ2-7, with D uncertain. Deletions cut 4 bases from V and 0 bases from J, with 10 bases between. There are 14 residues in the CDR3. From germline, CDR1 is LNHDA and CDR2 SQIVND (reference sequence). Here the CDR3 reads CASSKLSTSYEQYF. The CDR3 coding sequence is TGTGCCAGTAGTAAACTATCCACCTCCTACGAGCAGTACTTC. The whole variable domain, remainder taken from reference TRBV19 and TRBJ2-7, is DGGITQSPKYLFRKEGQNVTLSCEQNLNHDAMYWYRQDPGQGLRLIYYSQIVNDFQKGDIAEGYSVSREKKESFPLTVTSAQKNPTAFYLCASSKLSTSYEQYFGPGTRLTVT.

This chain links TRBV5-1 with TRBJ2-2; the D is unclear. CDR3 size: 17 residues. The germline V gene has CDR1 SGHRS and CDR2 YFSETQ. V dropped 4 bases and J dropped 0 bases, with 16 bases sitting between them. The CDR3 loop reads CASSPTLPGANTGELFF. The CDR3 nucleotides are TGCGCCAGCAGCCCGACCCTTCCCGGAGCGAACACCGGGGAGCTGTTTTTT.

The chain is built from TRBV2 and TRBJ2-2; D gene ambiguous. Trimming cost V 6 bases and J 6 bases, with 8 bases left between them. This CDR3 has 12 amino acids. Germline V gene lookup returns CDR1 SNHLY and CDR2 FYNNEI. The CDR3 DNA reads TGTGCCAGCAGGGTAGTAGCCGGGGAGCTGTTTTTT. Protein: CASRVVAGELFF. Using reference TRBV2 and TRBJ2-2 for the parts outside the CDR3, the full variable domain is EPEVTQTPSHQVTQMGQEVILRCVPISNHLYFYWYRQILGQKVEFLVSFYNNEISEKSEIFDDQFSVERPDGSNFTLKIRSTKLEDSAMYFCASRVVAGELFFGEGSRLTVL.

CDR3 amino acids: CASSGLAGVREQFF. The CDR3 DNA is TGTGCCAGTAGTGGACTAGCGGGAGTAAGGGAGCAGTTCTTC. This chain connects TRBV19 to TRBJ2-1, with 13 nucleotides matching TRBD2. This CDR3 has 14 residues. The V gene's germline CDR1 is LNHDA and CDR2 SQIVND (reference sequence). J was trimmed by 10 bases and V by 5 bases; bases with no gene match: 5.

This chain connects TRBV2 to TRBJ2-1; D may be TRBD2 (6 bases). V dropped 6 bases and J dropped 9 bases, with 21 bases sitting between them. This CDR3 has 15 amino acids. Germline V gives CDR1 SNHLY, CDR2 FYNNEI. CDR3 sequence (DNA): TGTGCCAGCAGGGCTCCCGGGACTGGGGATAGTGAGCAGTTCTTC. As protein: CASRAPGTGDSEQFF.

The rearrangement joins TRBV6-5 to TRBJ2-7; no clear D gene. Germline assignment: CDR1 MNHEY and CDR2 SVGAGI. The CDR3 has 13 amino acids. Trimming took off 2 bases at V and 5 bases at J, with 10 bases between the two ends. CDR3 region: CASSYRSAHEQYF. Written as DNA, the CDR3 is TGTGCCAGCAGTTACCGCAGTGCCCACGAGCAGTACTTC.

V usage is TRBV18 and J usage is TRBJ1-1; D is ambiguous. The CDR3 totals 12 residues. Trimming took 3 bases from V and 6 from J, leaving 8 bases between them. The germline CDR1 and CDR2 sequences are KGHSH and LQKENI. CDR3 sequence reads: CASSPRVAEAFF. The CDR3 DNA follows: TGTGCCAGCTCACCCCGGGTGGCTGAAGCTTTCTTT.

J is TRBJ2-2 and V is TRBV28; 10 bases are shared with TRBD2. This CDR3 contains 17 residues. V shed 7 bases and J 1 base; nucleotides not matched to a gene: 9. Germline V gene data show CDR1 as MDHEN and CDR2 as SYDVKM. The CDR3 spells CASTAGLAGVNTGELFF. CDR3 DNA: TGTGCCAGCACCGCTGGGCTAGCGGGAGTGAACACCGGGGAGCTGTTTTTT.

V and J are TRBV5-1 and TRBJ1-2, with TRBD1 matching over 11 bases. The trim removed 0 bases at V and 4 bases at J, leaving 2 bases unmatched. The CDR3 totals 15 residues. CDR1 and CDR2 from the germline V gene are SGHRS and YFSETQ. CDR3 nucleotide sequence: TGCGCCAGCAGCTTGGGGGACAGGGGGGCCTATGGCTACACCTTC. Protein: CASSLGDRGAYGYTF.

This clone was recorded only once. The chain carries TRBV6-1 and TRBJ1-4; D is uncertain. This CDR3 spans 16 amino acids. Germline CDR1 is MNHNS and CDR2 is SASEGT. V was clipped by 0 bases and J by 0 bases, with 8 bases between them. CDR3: CASSEASFATNEKLFF. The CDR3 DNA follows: TGTGCCAGCAGTGAAGCTAGTTTCGCAACTAATGAAAAACTGTTTTTT.

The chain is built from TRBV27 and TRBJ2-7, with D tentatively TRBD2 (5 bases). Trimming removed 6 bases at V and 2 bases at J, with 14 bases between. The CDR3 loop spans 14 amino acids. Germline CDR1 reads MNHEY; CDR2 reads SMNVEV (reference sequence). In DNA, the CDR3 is TGTGCCAGCAGCCAATCCGGGAACACCTACGAGCAGTACTTC. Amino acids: CASSQSGNTYEQYF.

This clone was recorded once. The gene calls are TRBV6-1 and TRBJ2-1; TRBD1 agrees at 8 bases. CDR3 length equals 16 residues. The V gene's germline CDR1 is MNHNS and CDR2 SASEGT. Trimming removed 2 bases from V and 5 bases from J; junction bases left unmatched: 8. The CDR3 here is CASSEPTGEGHNEQFF. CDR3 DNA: TGTGCCAGCAGTGAACCGACAGGGGAAGGGCACAATGAGCAGTTCTTC.